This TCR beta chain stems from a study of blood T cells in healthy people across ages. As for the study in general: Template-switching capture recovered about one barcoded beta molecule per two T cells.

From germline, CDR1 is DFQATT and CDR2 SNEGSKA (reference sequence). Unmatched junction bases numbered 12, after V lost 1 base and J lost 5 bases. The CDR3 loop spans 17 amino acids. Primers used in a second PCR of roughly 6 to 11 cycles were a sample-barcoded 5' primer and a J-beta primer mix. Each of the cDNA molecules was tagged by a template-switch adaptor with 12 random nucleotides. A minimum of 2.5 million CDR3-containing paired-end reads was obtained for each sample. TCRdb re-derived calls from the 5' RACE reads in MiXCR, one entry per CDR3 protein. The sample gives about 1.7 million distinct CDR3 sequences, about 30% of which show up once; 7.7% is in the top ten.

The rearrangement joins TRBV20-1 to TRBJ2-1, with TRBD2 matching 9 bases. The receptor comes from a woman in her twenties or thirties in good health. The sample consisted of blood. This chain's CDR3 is CSARGPWGAGGNNEQFF. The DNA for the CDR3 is TGCAGTGCTAGAGGCCCATGGGGAGCGGGAGGTAACAATGAGCAGTTCTTC.